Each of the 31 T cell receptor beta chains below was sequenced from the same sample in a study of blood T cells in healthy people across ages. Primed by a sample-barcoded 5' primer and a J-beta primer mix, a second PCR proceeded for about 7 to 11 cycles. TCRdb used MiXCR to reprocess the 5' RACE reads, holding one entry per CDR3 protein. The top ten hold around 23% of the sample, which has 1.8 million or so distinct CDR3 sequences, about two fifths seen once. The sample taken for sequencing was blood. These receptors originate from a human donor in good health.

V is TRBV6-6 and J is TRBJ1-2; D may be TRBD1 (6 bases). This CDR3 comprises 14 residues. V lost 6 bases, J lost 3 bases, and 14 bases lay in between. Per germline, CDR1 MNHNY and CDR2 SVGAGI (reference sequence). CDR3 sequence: CASSPRTAHYGYTF. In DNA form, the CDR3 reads TGTGCCAGCAGCCCCCGGACAGCTCACTATGGCTACACCTTC.

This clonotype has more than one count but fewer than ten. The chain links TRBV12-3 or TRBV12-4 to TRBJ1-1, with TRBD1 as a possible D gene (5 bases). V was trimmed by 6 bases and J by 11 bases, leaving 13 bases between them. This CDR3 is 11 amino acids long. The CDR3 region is CASSRDVEAFF. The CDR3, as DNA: TGTGCCAGCAGCCGGGACGTTGAGGCTTTCTTT.

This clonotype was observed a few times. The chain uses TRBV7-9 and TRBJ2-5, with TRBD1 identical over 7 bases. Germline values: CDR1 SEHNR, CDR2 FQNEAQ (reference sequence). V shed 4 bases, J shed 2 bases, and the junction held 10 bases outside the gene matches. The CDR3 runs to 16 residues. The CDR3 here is CASSSRQGSGQETQYF. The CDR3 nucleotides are TGTGCCAGCAGCTCTAGACAGGGTTCGGGGCAAGAGACCCAGTACTTC.

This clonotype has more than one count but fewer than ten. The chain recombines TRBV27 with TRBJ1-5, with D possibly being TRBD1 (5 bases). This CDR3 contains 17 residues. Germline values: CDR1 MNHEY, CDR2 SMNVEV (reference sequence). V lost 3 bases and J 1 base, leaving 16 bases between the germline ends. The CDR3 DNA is TGTGCCAGCAGTTTGAAATTAGGGGCGGGAAGCAATCAGCCCCAGCATTTT. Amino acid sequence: CASSLKLGAGSNQPQHF.

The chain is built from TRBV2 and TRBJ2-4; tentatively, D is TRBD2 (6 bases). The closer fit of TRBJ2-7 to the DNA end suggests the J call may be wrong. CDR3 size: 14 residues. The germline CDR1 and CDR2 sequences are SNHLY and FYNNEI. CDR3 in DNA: TGTGCCAGTAGCCGGGCGGGGAGAACCTACGAGCAGTACTTC. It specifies CASSRAGRTYEQYF.

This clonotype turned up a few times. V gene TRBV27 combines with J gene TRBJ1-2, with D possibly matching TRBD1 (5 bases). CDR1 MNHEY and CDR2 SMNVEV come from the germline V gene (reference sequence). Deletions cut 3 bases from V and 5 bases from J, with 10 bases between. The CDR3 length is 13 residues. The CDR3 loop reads CASSFIGAYGYTF. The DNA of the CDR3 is TGTGCCAGCAGTTTTATCGGGGCTTATGGCTACACCTTC.

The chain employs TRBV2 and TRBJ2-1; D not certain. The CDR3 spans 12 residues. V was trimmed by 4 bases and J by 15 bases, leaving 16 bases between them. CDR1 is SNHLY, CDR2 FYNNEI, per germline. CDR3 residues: CASSVGGSIWFF. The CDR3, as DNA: TGTGCCAGCAGTGTTGGCGGATCGATCTGGTTCTTC.

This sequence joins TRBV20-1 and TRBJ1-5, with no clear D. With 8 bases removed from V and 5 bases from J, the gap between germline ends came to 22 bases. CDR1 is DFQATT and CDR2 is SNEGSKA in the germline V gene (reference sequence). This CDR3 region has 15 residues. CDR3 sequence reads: CSTTRSGLMDQPQHF. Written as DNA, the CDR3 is TGCAGTACCACAAGGAGCGGGTTGATGGATCAGCCCCAGCATTTT.

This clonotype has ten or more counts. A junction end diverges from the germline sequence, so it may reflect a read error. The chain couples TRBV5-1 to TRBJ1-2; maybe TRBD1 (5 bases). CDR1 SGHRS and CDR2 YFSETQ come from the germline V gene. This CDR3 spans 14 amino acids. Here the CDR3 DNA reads TGTGCCAGCAGCTTAGCTGGCGGGACCTATGGCTACACCTTC. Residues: CASSLAGGTYGYTF.

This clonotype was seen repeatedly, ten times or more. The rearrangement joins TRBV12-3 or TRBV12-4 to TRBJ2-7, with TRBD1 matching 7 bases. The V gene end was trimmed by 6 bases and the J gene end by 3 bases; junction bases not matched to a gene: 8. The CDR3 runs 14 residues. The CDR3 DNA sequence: TGTGCCAGCAGGAGGTCCGACAGGGTCTACGAGCAGTACTTC. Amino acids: CASRRSDRVYEQYF.

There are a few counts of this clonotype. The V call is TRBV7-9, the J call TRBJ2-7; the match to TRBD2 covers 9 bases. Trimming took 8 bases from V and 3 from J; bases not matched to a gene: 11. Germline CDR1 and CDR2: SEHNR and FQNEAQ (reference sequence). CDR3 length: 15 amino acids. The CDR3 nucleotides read TGTGCCAGCCAGAAGGTCCAGCGGGGGGACTACGAGCAGTACTTC. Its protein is CASQKVQRGDYEQYF.

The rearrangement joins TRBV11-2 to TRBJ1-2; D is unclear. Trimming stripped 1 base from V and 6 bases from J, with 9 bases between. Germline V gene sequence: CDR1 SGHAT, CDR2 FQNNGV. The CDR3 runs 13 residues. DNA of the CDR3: TGTGCCAGCAGCTTAGGGGGTACGAATGGCTACACCTTC. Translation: CASSLGGTNGYTF.

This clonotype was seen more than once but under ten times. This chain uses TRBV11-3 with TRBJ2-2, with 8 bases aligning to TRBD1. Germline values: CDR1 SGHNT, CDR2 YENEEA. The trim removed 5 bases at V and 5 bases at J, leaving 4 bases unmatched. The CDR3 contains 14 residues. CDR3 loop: CASSHRGWTGELFF. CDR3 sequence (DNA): TGTGCCAGCAGCCACAGGGGGTGGACCGGGGAGCTGTTTTTT.

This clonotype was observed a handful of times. CDR3 DNA sequence: TGTGCCACCAGCAGAGACAGGGGAGTCGGCTCACCCCTCCACTTT. Translated: CATSRDRGVGSPLHF. The rearrangement uses TRBV15 and TRBJ1-6, with D possibly TRBD1 on 6 matching bases. This CDR3 region has 15 residues. Germline V CDR1 and CDR2: LNHNV, YYDKDF (reference sequence). V lost 0 bases, J lost 10 bases, and 13 bases lay in between.

CDR3 protein: CASSSIGGRNLTNEKLFF. In DNA form, the CDR3 reads TGTGCCAGCAGCTCGATCGGGGGGCGAAACCTAACTAATGAAAAACTGTTTTTT. The V call is TRBV5-6, the J call TRBJ1-4; TRBD1 might be the D (6 bases). The CDR3 spans 18 residues. V was cut by 3 bases and J by 1 base, with 19 bases left in between. From germline, CDR1 is SGHDT and CDR2 YYEEEE.

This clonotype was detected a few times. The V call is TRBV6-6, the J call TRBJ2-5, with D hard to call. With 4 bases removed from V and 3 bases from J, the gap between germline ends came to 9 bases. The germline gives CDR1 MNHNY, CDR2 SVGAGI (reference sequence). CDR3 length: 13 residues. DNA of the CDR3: TGTGCCAGCAGTTCTCTTAACGAAGAGACCCAGTACTTC. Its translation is CASSSLNEETQYF.

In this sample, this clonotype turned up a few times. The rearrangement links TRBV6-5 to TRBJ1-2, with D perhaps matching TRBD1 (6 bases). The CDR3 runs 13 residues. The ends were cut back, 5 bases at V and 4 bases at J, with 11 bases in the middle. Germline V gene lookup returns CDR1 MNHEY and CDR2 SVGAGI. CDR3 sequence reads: CASSAGALYGYTF. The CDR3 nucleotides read TGTGCCAGCAGTGCAGGGGCTCTCTATGGCTACACCTTC.

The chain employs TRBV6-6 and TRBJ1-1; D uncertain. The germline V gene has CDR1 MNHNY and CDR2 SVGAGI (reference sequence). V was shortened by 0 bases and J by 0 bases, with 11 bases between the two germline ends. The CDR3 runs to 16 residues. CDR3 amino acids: CASSYSKTPLNTEAFF. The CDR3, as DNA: TGTGCCAGCAGTTACTCGAAGACACCTTTGAACACTGAAGCTTTCTTT.

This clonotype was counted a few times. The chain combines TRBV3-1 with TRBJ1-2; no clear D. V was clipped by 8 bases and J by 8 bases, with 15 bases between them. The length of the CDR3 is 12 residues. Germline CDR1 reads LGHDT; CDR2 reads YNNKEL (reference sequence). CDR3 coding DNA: TGTGCCAGCGCCCACTGGCAACGGGGCTACACCTTC. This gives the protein CASAHWQRGYTF.

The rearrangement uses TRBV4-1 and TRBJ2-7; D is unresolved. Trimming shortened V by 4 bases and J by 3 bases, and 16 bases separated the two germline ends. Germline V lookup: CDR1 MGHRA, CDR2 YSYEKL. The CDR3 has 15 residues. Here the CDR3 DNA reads TGCGCCAGCAGCCCCCGGAGCGCTTTAAGCTACGAGCAGTACTTC. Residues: CASSPRSALSYEQYF.

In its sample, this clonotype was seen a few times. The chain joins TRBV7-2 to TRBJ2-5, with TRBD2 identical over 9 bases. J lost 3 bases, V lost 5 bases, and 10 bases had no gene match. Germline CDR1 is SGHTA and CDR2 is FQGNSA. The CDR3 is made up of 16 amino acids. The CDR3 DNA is TGTGCCAGCAGCCGTGTTAAAGCGGGGGGTAAAGAGACCCAGTACTTC. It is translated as CASSRVKAGGKETQYF.

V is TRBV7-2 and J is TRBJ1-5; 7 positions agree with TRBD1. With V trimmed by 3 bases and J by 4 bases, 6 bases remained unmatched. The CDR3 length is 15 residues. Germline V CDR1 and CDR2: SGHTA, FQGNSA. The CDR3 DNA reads TGTGCCAGCAGCTTTGTGGGGACAGCGAATCAGCCCCAGCATTTT. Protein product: CASSFVGTANQPQHF.

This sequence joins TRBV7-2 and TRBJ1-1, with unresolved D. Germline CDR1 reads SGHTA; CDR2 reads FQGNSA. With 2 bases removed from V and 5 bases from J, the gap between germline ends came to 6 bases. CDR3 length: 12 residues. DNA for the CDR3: TGTGCCAGCAGCTTACGCCAAACTGAAGCTTTCTTT. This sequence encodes CASSLRQTEAFF.

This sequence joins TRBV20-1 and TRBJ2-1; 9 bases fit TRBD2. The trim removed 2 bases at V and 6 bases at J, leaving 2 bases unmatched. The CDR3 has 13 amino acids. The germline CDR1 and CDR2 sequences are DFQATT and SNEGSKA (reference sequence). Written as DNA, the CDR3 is TGCAGTGCTAGACTAGCGGGGTTCAATGAGCAGTTCTTC. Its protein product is CSARLAGFNEQFF.

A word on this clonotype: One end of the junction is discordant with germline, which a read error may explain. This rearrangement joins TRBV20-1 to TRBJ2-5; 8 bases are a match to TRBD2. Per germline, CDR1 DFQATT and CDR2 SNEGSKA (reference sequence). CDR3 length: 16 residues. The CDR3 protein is CSARAQRGSSQEAQYF. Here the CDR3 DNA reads TGCAGTGCTAGGGCCCAGCGGGGGTCATCCCAAGAGGCCCAGTACTTC.

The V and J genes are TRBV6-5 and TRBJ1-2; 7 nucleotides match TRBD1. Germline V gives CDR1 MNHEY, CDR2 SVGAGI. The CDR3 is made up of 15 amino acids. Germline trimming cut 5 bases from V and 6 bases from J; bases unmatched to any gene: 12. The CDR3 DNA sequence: TGTGCCAGCAGTACCTCCCGACAGGGAAGCGATGGCTACACCTTC. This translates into CASSTSRQGSDGYTF.

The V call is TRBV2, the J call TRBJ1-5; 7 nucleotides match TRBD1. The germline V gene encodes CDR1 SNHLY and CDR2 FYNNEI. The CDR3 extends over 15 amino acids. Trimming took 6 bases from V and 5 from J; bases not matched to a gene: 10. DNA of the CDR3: TGTGCCAGCAGCAATACAATGACAGGGTATCAGCCCCAGCATTTT. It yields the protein CASSNTMTGYQPQHF. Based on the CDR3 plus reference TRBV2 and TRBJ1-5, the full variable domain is EPEVTQTPSHQVTQMGQEVILRCVPISNHLYFYWYRQILGQKVEFLVSFYNNEISEKSEIFDDQFSVERPDGSNFTLKIRSTKLEDSAMYFCASSNTMTGYQPQHFGDGTRLSIL.

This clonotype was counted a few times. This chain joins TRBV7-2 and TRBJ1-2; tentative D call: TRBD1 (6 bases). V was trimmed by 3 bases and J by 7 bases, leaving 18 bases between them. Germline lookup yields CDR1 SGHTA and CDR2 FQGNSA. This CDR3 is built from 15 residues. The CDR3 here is CTSSLGGLRDRGYTF. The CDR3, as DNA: TGTACCAGCAGCTTGGGGGGCCTTAGGGATCGTGGCTACACCTTC. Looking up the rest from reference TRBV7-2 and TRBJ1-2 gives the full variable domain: GAGVSQSPSNKVTEKGKDVELRCDPISGHTALYWYRQSLGQGLEFLIYFQGNSAPDKSGLPSDRFSAERTGGSVSTLTIQRTQQEDSAVYLCTSSLGGLRDRGYTFGSGTRLTVV.

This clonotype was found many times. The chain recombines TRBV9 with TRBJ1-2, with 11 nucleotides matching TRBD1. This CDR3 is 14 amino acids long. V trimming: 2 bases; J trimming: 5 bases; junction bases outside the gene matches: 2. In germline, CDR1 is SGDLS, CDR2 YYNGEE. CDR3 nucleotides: TGTGCCAGCAGCGTGGGGGACAGGGGGTATGGCTACACCTTC. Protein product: CASSVGDRGYGYTF.

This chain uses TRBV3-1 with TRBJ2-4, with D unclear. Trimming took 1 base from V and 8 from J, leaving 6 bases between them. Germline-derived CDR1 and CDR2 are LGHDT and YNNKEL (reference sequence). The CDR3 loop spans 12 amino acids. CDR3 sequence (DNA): TGTGCCAGCAGCCAAGGTTCCCACATTCAGTACTTC. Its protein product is CASSQGSHIQYF.

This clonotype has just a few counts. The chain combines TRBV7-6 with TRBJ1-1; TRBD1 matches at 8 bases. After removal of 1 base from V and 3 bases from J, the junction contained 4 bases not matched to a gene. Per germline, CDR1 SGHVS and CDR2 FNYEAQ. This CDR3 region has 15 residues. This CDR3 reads CASSLEHRGDTEAFF. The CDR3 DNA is TGTGCCAGCAGCTTAGAGCACAGGGGGGACACTGAAGCTTTCTTT.